Listed below are T cell receptor beta chains from one sample, sequenced in a study of T-cell reconstitution after alpha-beta-depleted transplantation in children. TCRdb ran MiXCR on the PCR reads and lists one entry per CDR3 protein. The sample lists fewer than 550,000 distinct CDR3 sequences, more than 9.5% occurring once. This specimen was PBMCs, mostly from graft donor cells, taken 180 days after TCRalphabeta/CD19-depleted stem cell transplant. Receptors were obtained from a female patient aged 2 to 10 who had a stem cell transplant for aplastic anemia, so the T cells may come from the graft donor. Each CDR3 is given with its conserved first and last residue. The order of the fields is J gene, V gene, D gene, clone size, CDR3 DNA, CDR3 protein. The D gene is left open where the match is weak. Size values are once, few and many counts, or a class for expanded clones, and some rows have none.

>TRBJ2-5|TRBV10-3|TRBD2|.
TGTGCCATCGGGGATTTGTCGGGAGGGAGAGAGACCCAGTACTTC
CAIGDLSGGRETQYF
>TRBJ1-1|TRBV5-1|.|many
TGCGCCAGCAGTCAAACCGGGGGAACCACTGAAGCTTTCTTT
CASSQTGGTTEAFF
>TRBJ2-7|TRBV12-3/TRBV12-4|TRBD1|.
TGTGCCAGCAGGGGACAGTACTACGAGCAGTACTTC
CASRGQYYEQYF
>TRBJ2-5|TRBV3-1|TRBD2|.
TGTGCCACCTGCCTGTGGACTAGTACGGAAGAGACCCAGTACTTC
CATCLWTSTEETQYF
>TRBJ1-5|TRBV12-3/TRBV12-4|.|.
TGTGCCAGCAGTTTACGGGTGCAGCCCCAGCATTTT
CASSLRVQPQHF
>TRBJ2-6|TRBV20-1|TRBD2|.
TGCGGGGCGGGGGGACCTTTCTATTCTGGGGCCAACGTCCTGACTTTC
CGAGGPFYSGANVLTF
>TRBJ2-5|TRBV5-6|.|few
TGTGCCAGCAGCTTGGCGGGTCACTTAGAGACCCAGTACTTC
CASSLAGHLETQYF
>TRBJ2-5|TRBV6-1|TRBD2|few
TGTGCCAGCAGTGGATTAGCGGGAGGGCCCAAGACCCAGTACTTC
CASSGLAGGPKTQYF
>TRBJ2-7|TRBV7-8|TRBD1|many
TGTGCCAGCAGCCTCCTAAAGGACAGGGCGGTGTACTTC
CASSLLKDRAVYF
>TRBJ2-5|TRBV20-1|TRBD2|.
TGCAGTGCTAGAGAGGGACTAGCGGGGGAGTACCAAGAGACCCAGTACTTC
CSAREGLAGEYQETQYF
>TRBJ1-2|TRBV10-3|.|.
TGTGCCATCAGTGCCCCAGGGAGTAATGGCTACACCTTC
CAISAPGSNGYTF
>TRBJ2-5|TRBV7-2|.|many
TGTGCCAGCAGCTTGCGGCAGATAGTGGGCCCGGGAGAGACCCAGTACTTC
CASSLRQIVGPGETQYF
>TRBJ1-1|TRBV25-1|.|few
TGTGCCAGCAGTAAAGGGGGGACCGGTAACACTGAAGCTTTCTTT
CASSKGGTGNTEAFF
>TRBJ2-5|TRBV6-1|TRBD1|few
TGTGCCAGCAGAAGCCCTTGGACAGGGAAAGAGACCCAGTACTTC
CASRSPWTGKETQYF
>TRBJ2-7|TRBV27|.|.
TGTGCCAGCAGTCCCCGCCGGCCTTCCTACGAGCAGTACTTC
CASSPRRPSYEQYF
>TRBJ2-1|TRBV7-2|TRBD2|.
TGTGCCAGCACCAAAAGGGCCGGGAGGGTCTACAATGAGCAGTTCTTC
CASTKRAGRVYNEQFF
>TRBJ2-2|TRBV5-1|TRBD1|few
TGCGCCAGCAGCTTAGACCGGGACAGGGGAACCGGGGAGCTGTTTTTT
CASSLDRDRGTGELFF
>TRBJ1-1|TRBV27|.|few
TGTGCCAGCAGTAGGGGGTCAGTGCTGAACACTGAAGCTTTCTTT
CASSRGSVLNTEAFF